The 14 T cell receptor beta chains given below trace back to one sample, sequenced in a study of T cell clonotyping in hematopoietic cell transplantation. The method was immunoSEQ multiplex PCR; TCRdb's version includes in-frame clones alone and lacks a portion of them. The table has tens of thousands of clones, 94% seen once. The sample consisted of peripheral blood mononuclear cells. These receptors were obtained from a woman in her 50s in good health. Some clones in this sample may be carry-over from other donors' samples.

The rearrangement links TRBV7-2 to TRBJ2-7; no firm D call. Trimming removed 2 bases at V and 0 bases at J, with 5 bases between. The CDR3 has 13 residues. In germline, CDR1 is SGHTA, CDR2 FQGNSA. The CDR3 sequence: CASSLLTSYEQYF. The CDR3 nucleotides read TGTGCCAGCAGCTTACTCACCTCCTACGAGCAGTACTTC.

J is TRBJ2-4 and V is TRBV4-3; TRBD1 matches 9 bases. Germline V lookup: CDR1 LGHNA, CDR2 YSLEER. The trim removed 0 bases at V and 5 bases at J, leaving 5 bases unmatched. CDR3 length: 16 residues. This chain's CDR3 is CASSQEIRDRENIQYF. CDR3 DNA: TGCGCCAGCAGCCAAGAAATAAGGGACAGGGAAAACATTCAGTACTTC.

J is TRBJ2-1 and V is TRBV4-3; 13 positions match TRBD2. There are 16 residues in the CDR3. V dropped 3 bases and J dropped 7; count of bases not matched to a gene: 6. Germline lookup yields CDR1 LGHNA and CDR2 YSLEER. CDR3 in DNA: TGCGCCAGCAGCCAGCGACTAGCGGGGGGTAGTAATGAGCAGTTCTTC. Encoded protein: CASSQRLAGGSNEQFF.

Of note for this clone: Other DNA sequences in this specimen translate into the identical CDR3. This chain joins TRBV29-1 and TRBJ1-5; possibly TRBD1 for D (6 bases). V was shortened by 6 bases and J by 5 bases, with 14 bases between the two germline ends. This CDR3 is built from 13 residues. Germline V gene lookup returns CDR1 SQVTM and CDR2 ANQGSEA. The CDR3 here is CSVTQGGDQPQHF. The CDR3 DNA is TGCAGCGTGACACAGGGAGGAGATCAGCCCCAGCATTTT.

The chain links TRBV18 to TRBJ1-3, with 7 bases fitting TRBD1. This CDR3 spans 17 amino acids. V lost 1 base, J lost 0 bases, and 6 bases stayed unmatched. Germline V lookup: CDR1 KGHSH, CDR2 LQKENI. CDR3 in amino acids: CASSPLNRGLSGNTIYF. The CDR3 nucleotides are TGTGCCAGCTCACCACTTAACAGGGGCCTCTCTGGAAACACCATATATTTT.

The rearrangement uses TRBV5-5 and TRBJ2-2; TRBD1 is a possible D gene (6 bases). Germline CDR1 reads SGHKS; CDR2 reads YYEKEE (reference sequence). V lost 4 bases and J 0 bases, leaving 16 bases between the germline ends. The CDR3 spans 17 residues. CDR3 amino acids: CASSEVWTEPNTGELFF. The CDR3 DNA follows: TGTGCCAGCAGCGAGGTCTGGACAGAGCCGAACACCGGGGAGCTGTTTTTT.

The genes are TRBV7-9 and TRBJ2-1, with D possibly TRBD2 on 5 matching bases. The V end lost 0 bases, the J end lost 12 bases, and 18 bases lay between the germline ends. The CDR3 contains 15 residues. Germline assignment: CDR1 SEHNR and CDR2 FQNEAQ (reference sequence). CDR3 residues: CASSLATLAPGRQFF. DNA for the CDR3: TGTGCCAGCAGCTTAGCTACGCTAGCCCCCGGTAGGCAGTTCTTC. Full variable domain (remainder filled in from reference TRBV7-9 and TRBJ2-1): DTGVSQNPRHKITKRGQNVTFRCDPISEHNRLYWYRQTLGQGPEFLTYFQNEAQLEKSRLLSDRFSAERPKGSFSTLEIQRTEQGDSAMYLCASSLATLAPGRQFFGPGTRLTVL.

This sequence joins TRBV29-1 and TRBJ1-2; D is possibly TRBD1 (5 bases). The V and J ends lost 8 bases and 8 bases respectively, with 24 bases between them. CDR3 size: 14 residues. Per the germline V gene, CDR1 is SQVTM and CDR2 is ANQGSEA. The CDR3 DNA reads TGCAGCTTCCGGGTCGAAAAATGGGACGGGGGCTACACCTTC. This codes for CSFRVEKWDGGYTF.

This clone was observed a few times. This chain uses TRBV30 with TRBJ1-1; D gene uncertain. CDR1 and CDR2 (germline): GTSNPN, SVGIG (reference sequence). V was cut by 0 bases and J by 3 bases, with 14 bases left in between. The CDR3 has 15 residues. The CDR3: CAWSVARSTYTEAFF. As DNA, the CDR3 is TGTGCCTGGAGTGTAGCCCGGTCAACGTACACTGAAGCTTTCTTT.

The V and J genes are TRBV2 and TRBJ1-4; D may be TRBD1 (5 bases). The CDR3 is 15 residues long. Germline values: CDR1 SNHLY, CDR2 FYNNEI. V was trimmed by 4 bases and J by 3 bases, leaving 12 bases between them. The CDR3 here is CASSGDLGPNEKLFF. As DNA, the CDR3 is TGTGCCAGCAGTGGGGACCTCGGGCCTAATGAAAAACTGTTTTTT.

CDR3 in amino acids: CASSSGPTEAFF. DNA of the CDR3: TGTGCCAGCAGCTCCGGACCCACTGAAGCTTTCTTT. The V call is TRBV7-9, the J call TRBJ1-1; D remains unclear. The CDR3 is 12 amino acids. Germline CDR1 SEHNR, CDR2 FQNEAQ (reference sequence). V shed 4 bases and J shed 4 bases, with 7 bases lying between them.

The chain couples TRBV5-1 to TRBJ1-2; D uncertain. CDR1 and CDR2 from the germline V gene are SGHRS and YFSETQ. The CDR3 totals 12 residues. V was trimmed by 0 bases and J by 5 bases, leaving 5 bases between them. The CDR3 nucleotides read TGCGCCAGCAGCTTGGAGGATTATGGCTACACCTTC. Translating gives CASSLEDYGYTF.

This chain uses TRBV28 with TRBJ2-2; D gene uncertain. V lost 3 bases and J lost 8, with 13 bases in between. The CDR3 totals 14 residues. Germline-derived CDR1 and CDR2 are MDHEN and SYDVKM. CDR3: CASSLVPEVGELFF. The CDR3 region has the DNA TGTGCCAGCAGTTTGGTTCCTGAGGTGGGGGAGCTGTTTTTT.

The J gene is TRBJ1-6, the V gene TRBV4-3, with no clear D. Germline CDR1 and CDR2: LGHNA and YSLEER. The V and J ends lost 0 bases and 8 bases respectively, with 8 bases between them. The length of the CDR3 is 14 residues. The CDR3 nucleotides are TGCGCCAGCAGCCAAGAGGCAGGTTATTCACCCCTCCACTTT. Encoded protein: CASSQEAGYSPLHF.